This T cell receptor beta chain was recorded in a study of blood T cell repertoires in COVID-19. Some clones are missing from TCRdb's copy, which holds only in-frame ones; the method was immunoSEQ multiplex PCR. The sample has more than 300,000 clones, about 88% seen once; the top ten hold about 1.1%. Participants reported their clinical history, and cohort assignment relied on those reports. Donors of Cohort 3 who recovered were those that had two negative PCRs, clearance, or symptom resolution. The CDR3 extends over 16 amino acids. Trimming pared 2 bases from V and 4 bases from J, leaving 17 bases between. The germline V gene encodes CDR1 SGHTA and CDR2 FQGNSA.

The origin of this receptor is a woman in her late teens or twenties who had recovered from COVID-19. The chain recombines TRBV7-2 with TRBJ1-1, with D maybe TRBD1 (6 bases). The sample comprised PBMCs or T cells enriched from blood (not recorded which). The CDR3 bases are TGTGCCAGCAGCTTATGGACAACAGGGTTTTTCACTGAAGCTTTCTTT. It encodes CASSLWTTGFFTEAFF.